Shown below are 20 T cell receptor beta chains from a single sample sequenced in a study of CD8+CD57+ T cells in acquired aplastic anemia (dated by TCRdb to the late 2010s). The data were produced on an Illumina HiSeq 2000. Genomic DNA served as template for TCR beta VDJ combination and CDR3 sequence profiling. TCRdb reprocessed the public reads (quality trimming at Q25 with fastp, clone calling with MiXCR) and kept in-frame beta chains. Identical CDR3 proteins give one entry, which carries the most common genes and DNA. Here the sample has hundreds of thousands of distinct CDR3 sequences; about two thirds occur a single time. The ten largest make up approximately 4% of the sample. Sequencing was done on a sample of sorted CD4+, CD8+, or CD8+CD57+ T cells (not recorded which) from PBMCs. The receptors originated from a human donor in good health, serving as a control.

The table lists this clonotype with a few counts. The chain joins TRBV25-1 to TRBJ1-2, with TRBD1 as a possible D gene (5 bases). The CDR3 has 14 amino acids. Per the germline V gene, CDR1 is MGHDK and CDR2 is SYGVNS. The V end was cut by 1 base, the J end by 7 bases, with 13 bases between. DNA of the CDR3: TGTGCCAGCAGTGAATTATCAGGGAACCGTGGCTACACCTTC. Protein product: CASSELSGNRGYTF.

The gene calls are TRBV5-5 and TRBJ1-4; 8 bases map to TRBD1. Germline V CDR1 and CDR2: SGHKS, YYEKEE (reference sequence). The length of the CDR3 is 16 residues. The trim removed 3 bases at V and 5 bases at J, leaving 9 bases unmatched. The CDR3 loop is CASSSDMGQDNEKLFF. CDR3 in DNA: TGTGCCAGCAGCTCCGACATGGGACAGGACAATGAAAAACTGTTTTTT. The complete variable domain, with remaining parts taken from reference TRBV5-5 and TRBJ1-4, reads DAGVTQSPTHLIKTRGQQVTLRCSPISGHKSVSWYQQVLGQGPQFIFQYYEKEERGRGNFPDRFSARQFPNYSSELNVNALLLGDSALYLCASSSDMGQDNEKLFFGSGTQLSVL.

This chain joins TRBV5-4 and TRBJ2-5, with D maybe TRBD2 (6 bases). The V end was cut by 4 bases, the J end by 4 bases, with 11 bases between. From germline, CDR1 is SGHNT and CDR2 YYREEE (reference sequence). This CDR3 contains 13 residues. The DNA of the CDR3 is TGTGCCAGCAGCCTCCTGGGAGGAGAGACCCAGTACTTC. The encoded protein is CASSLLGGETQYF.

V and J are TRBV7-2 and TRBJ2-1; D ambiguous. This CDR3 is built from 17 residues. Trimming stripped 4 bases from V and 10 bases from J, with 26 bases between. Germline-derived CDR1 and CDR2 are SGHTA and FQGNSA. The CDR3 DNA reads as TGTGCCAGCAGCTCCACGGGCGGAGATCAGCCCTTGCAGGAGCAGTTCTTC. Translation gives CASSSTGGDQPLQEQFF. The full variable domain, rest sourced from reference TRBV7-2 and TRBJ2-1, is GAGVSQSPSNKVTEKGKDVELRCDPISGHTALYWYRQSLGQGLEFLIYFQGNSAPDKSGLPSDRFSAERTGGSVSTLTIQRTQQEDSAVYLCASSSTGGDQPLQEQFFGPGTRLTVL.

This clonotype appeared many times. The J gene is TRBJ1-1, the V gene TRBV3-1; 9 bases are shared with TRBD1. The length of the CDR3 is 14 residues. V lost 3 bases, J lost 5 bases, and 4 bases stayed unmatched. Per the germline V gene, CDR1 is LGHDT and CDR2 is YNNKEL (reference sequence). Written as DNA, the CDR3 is TGTGCCAGCAGCCATACAGGGGGCAGGACTGAAGCTTTCTTT. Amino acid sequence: CASSHTGGRTEAFF.

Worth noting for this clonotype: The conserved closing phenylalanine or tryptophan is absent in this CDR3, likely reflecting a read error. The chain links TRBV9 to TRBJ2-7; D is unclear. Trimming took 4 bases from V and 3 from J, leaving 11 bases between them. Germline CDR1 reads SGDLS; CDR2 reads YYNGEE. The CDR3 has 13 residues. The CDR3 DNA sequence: TGTGCCAGCAGCTTAGTAGTCCTCTACGAGCAGTACATC. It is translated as CASSLVVLYEQYI.

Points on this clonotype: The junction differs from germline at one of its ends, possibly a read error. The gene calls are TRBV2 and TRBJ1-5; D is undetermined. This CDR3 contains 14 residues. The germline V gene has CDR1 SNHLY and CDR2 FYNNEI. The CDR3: CASSESHRNYRYTF. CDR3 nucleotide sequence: TGTGCCAGCAGTGAGTCACACCGGAACTATCGCTACACTTTT.

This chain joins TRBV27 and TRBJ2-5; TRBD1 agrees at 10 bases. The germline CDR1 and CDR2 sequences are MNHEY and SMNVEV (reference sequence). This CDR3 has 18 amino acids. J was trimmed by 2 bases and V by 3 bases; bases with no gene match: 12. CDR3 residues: CASSFLFPGQGSQETQYF. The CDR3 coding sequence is TGTGCCAGCAGTTTTTTATTTCCGGGACAGGGGAGTCAAGAGACCCAGTACTTC.

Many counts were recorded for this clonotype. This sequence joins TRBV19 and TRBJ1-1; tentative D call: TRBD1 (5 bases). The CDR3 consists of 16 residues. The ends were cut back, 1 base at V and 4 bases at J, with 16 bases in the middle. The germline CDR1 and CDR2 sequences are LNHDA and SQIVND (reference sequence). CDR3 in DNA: TGTGCCAGTAGTATAGCCCACCGACAGAGGGGCACTGAAGCTTTCTTT. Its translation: CASSIAHRQRGTEAFF.

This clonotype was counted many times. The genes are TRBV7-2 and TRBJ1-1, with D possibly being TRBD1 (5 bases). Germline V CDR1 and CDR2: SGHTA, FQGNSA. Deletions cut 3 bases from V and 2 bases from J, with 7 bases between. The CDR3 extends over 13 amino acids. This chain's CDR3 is CASSFGGNTEAFF. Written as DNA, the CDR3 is TGTGCCAGCAGCTTTGGGGGAAACACTGAAGCTTTCTTT.

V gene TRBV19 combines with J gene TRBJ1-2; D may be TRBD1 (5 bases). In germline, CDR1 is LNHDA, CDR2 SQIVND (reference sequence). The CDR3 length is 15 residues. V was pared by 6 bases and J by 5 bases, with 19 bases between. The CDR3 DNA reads TGTGCCAGTAGCAGCCCCGGGACCGAGCGATATGGCTACACCTTC. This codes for CASSSPGTERYGYTF. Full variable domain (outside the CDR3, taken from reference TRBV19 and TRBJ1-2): DGGITQSPKYLFRKEGQNVTLSCEQNLNHDAMYWYRQDPGQGLRLIYYSQIVNDFQKGDIAEGYSVSREKKESFPLTVTSAQKNPTAFYLCASSSPGTERYGYTFGSGTRLTVV.

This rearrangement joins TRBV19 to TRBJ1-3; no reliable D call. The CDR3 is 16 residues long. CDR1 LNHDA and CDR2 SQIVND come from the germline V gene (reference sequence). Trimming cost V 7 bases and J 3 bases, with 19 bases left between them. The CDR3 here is CASTSGEGRDGNTIYF. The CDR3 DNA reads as TGTGCCAGTACTTCTGGAGAGGGTCGCGATGGAAACACCATATATTTT. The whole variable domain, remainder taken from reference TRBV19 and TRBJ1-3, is DGGITQSPKYLFRKEGQNVTLSCEQNLNHDAMYWYRQDPGQGLRLIYYSQIVNDFQKGDIAEGYSVSREKKESFPLTVTSAQKNPTAFYLCASTSGEGRDGNTIYFGEGSWLTVV.

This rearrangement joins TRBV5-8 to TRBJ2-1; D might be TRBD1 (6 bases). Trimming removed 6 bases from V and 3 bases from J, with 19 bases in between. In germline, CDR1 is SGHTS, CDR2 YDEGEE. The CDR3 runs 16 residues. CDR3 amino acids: CASTDGGARNYNEQFF. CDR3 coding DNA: TGTGCCAGCACTGATGGGGGCGCCCGGAACTACAATGAGCAGTTCTTC.

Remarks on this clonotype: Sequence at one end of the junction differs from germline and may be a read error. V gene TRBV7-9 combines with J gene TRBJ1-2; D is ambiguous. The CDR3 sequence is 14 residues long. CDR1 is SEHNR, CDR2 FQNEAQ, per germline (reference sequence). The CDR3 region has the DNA TGTGCCAGCAGCTTAGATGACACCGCTAACTATGGCTACTTC. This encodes CASSLDDTANYGYF.

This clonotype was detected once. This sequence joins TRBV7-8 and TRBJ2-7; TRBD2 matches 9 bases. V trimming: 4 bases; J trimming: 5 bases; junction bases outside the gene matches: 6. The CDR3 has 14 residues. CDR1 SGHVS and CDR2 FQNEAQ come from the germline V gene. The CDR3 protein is CASSSLREGHEQYF. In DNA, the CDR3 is TGTGCCAGCAGCTCCCTGCGGGAGGGCCACGAGCAGTACTTC.

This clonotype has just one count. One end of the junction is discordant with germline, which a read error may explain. The chain's CDR3 is CASSSAALGALQATQYF. CDR3 DNA sequence: TGTGCCAGCAGTTCGGCTGCCCTAGGGGCCCTCCAAGCGACCCAGTACTTC. The chain uses TRBV7-2 and TRBJ2-5; D might be TRBD1 (5 bases). Germline V gene sequence: CDR1 SGHTA, CDR2 FQGNSA. CDR3 length: 17 residues. The complete variable domain, with remaining parts taken from reference TRBV7-2 and TRBJ2-5, reads GAGVSQSPSNKVTEKGKDVELRCDPISGHTALYWYRQSLGQGLEFLIYFQGNSAPDKSGLPSDRFSAERTGGSVSTLTIQRTQQEDSAVYLCASSSAALGALQATQYFGPGTRLLVL.

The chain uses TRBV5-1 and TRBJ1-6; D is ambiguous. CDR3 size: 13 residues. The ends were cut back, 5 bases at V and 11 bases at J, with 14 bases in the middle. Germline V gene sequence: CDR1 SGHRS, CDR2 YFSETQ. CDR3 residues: CASRNRVSAPLHF. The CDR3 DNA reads TGCGCCAGCAGGAATCGGGTATCTGCACCCCTCCACTTT.

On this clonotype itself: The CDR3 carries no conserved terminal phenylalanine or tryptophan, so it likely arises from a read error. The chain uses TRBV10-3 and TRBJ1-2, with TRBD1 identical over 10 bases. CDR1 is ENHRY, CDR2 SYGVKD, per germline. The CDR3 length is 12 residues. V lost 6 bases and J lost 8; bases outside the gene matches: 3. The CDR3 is CAISLGQGGYTG. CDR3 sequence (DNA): TGTGCCATCAGCCTGGGACAGGGGGGCTACACCGGG.

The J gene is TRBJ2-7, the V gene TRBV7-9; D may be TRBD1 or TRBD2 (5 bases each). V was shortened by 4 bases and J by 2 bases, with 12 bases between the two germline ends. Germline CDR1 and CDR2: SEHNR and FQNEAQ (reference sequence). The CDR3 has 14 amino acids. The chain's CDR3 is CASSSLGEAYEQYF. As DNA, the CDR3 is TGTGCCAGCAGCTCCCTGGGGGAAGCCTACGAGCAGTACTTC.

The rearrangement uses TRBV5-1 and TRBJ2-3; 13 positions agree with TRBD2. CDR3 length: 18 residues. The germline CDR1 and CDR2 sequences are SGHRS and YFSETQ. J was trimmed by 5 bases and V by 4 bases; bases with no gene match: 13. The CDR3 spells CASSPSSRLAGGGDTQYF. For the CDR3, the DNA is TGCGCCAGCAGCCCCAGCTCTCGACTAGCGGGGGGTGGAGATACGCAGTATTTT.